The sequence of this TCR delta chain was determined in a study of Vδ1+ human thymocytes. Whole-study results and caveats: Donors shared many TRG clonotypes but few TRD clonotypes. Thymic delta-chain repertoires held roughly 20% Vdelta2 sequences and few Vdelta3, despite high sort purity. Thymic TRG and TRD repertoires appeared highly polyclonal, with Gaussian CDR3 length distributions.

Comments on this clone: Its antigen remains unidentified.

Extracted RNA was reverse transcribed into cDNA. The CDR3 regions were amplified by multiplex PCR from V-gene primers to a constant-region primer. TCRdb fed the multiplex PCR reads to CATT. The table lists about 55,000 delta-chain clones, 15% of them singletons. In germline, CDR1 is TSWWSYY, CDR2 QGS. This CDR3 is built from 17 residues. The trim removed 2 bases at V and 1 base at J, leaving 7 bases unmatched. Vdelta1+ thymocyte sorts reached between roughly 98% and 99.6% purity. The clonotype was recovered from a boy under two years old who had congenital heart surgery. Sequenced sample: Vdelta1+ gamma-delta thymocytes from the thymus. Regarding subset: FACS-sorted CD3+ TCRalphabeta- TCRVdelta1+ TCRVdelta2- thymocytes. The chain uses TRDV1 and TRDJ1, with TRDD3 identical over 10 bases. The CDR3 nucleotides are TGTGCTCTTGGGGAAGGGGGGGGATACGAGGGCACCGATAAACTCATCTTT. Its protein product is CALGEGGGYEGTDKLIF.